This T cell receptor beta chain was sequenced in a study of T cells in Graves' hyperthyroidism and ophthalmopathy. Study-wide findings and caveats: Most clonotypes expanded in thyroid above 0.001 were likewise present in blood. Ophthalmopathy, which appeared later, was predicted by the model a median around 6.5 months before onset.

Of note for this clonotype: The antigen is unknown.

The TCR beta CDR3 regions underwent amplification using RNA transcripts as the source. HTBI primers drove first-round RT-PCR of the TCR CDR3. TCRdb itself ran the multiplex PCR reads through MiXCR, one entry per CDR3 protein. Altogether about 540,000 distinct CDR3 sequences are present, more than 45% being singletons, with the ten largest covering about 7.9%. This CDR3 comprises 16 residues. Looked up from germline, CDR1 is DFQATT and CDR2 is SNEGSKA (reference sequence). The V and J ends lost 2 bases and 9 bases, in that order; junction bases with no gene match: 19. Each patient was aged 18 to 65 and had newly diagnosed hyperthyroidism of under 2 months' duration. Clinicians diagnosed patients from clinical symptoms, serum thyroxine and TRAb, thyroid ultrasound and orbital computed tomography.

The source material was peripheral blood or thyroid tissue (not recorded which). The clonotype originates from a woman aged 18-29 years with Graves' hyperthyroidism. J is TRBJ2-7 and V is TRBV20-1; 7 positions match TRBD2. For the CDR3, the DNA is TGCAGTGCTAGAAATCCGACGGCGGGAGAACTTCACGGGCAGTACTTC. The encoded protein is CSARNPTAGELHGQYF.